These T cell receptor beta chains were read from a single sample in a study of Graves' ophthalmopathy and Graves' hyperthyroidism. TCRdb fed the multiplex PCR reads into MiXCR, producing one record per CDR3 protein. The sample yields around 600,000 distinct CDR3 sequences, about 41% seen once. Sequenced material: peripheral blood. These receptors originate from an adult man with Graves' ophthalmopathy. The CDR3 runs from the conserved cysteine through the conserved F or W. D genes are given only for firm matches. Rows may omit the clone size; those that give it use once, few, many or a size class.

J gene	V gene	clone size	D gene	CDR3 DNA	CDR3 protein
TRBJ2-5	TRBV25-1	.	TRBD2	TGTGCCAGCAGTGGCCGGCGGGGGGGCGATGAGACCCAGTACTTC	CASSGRRGGDETQYF
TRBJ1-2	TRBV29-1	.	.	TGCAGCGTTGAAACAGGGCATGGCTACACCTTC	CSVETGHGYTF
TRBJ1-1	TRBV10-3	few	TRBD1	TGTGCCAGCAGGGGGCGAGGACAGGGAAGAAGGACTGAAGCTTTCTTT	CASRGRGQGRRTEAFF
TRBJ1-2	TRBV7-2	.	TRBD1	TGTGCCAGCAGCTTAACGGGGACAGGGGGCCTCTATGGCCACACCTTC	CASSLTGTGGLYGHTF
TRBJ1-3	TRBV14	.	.	TGTGCCAGCAGCAGGGACGGCACCGGCCAAGATGGCTACACCATATATTTT	CASSRDGTGQDGYTIYF
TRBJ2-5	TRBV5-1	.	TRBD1	TGCGCCAGCATGATGGACAGGGGGCAAGAGACCCAGTACTTC	CASMMDRGQETQYF
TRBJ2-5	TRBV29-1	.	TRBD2	TGCAGCCGGATGGTAGCGGGACAACAAGAGACCCAGTACTTC	CSRMVAGQQETQYF
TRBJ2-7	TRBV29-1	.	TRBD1	TGCAGCGTTGAAGGGACAGGGACGAGAGAGCAGTACTTC	CSVEGTGTREQYF
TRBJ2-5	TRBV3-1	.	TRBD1	TGTGCCAGCAGCCAAAAGGGGACAGGGTACCAAGAGACCCAGTACTTC	CASSQKGTGYQETQYF
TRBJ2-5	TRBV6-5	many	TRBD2	TGTGCCAGCAGACTAGCGGGAGCGAAAGAGACCCAGTACTTC	CASRLAGAKETQYF
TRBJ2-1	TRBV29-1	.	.	TGCAGCGTTGGGCTGGGGGGAGCCTACAATGAGCAGTTCTTC	CSVGLGGAYNEQFF
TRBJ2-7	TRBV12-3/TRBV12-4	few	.	TGTGCCAGCAGTCTTCACGGGAGTAGGTACGAGCAGTACTTC	CASSLHGSRYEQYF
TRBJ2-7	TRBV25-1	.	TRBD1	TGTGCCAGCAGTGAATCCATGGGGACAGGGGGCGAGCAGTACTTC	CASSESMGTGGEQYF
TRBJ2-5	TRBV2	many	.	TGTGCCGTTCAAGAGTGGGAGACCCAGTACTTC	CAVQEWETQYF
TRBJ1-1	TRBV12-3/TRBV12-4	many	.	TGTGCCAGCACCCAAGATGGGCGCGAGGACACTGAAGCTTTCTTT	CASTQDGREDTEAFF
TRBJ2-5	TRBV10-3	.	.	TGTGCCATCAGTGGGGTCTGGGGAGGAACGGGGACCCAGTACTTC	CAISGVWGGTGTQYF
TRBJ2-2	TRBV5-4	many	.	TGTGCCAGCAGCTTGCGACCCGCCGGGGAGCTGTTTTTT	CASSLRPAGELFF
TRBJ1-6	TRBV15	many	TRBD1	TGTGCCACCAGCAGAGAAAAGGCCGGGACAGGGAGACCCCTCCACTTT	CATSREKAGTGRPLHF
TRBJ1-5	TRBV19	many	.	TGTGCCAGTGCAACTTATAGCAATCAGCCCCAGCATTTT	CASATYSNQPQHF
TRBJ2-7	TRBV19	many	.	TGTGCCAGTAGTATGGGGCGCTCCTACGAGCAGTACTTC	CASSMGRSYEQYF
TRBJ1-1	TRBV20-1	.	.	TGCAGTGCTCAGTTATGGGACCTGAACACTGAAGCTTTCTTT	CSAQLWDLNTEAFF
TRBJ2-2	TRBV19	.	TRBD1	TGTGCCAGCAGCTTCTTAGGGACAGCGAACACCGGGGAGCTGTTTTTT	CASSFLGTANTGELFF